This record covers a single TCR beta chain. No antigen is known for it. Base qualities are missing; no much larger clone stands one base away. Between the V and J ends, shortened by 0 bases and 1 base respectively, the junction contains 19 bases. From the cysteine through the phenylalanine, the CDR3 covers 18 amino acids. Of all the DNA, just the CDR3 is kept, 54 bases in frame from base 1. The germline V gene specifies SGHDT as CDR1 and YYEEEE as CDR2. This sample stems from a study of control samples from healthy donors and cancer patients (dated by TCRdb to 2020 to 2021). The library was produced with the immunoSEQ multiplex PCR assay. TCRdb carries this immuneACCESS record with in-frame sequences only. Its versions omit some clonotypes, under half of them owing to an unresolved V gene in the studies checked, with the rest unexplained. The sample data list approximately 150,000 clones, and around 92% of these were observed just once. The ten largest clones capture 6% to 9.5% of the sample.

The receptor chain draws on TRBV5-6 and TRBJ2-5; TRBD2 is possibly the D segment (7 matching bases). The sequence came from a man aged 50-59 years with head and neck cancer. Material: PBMCs. The DNA sequence is as follows: TGTGCCAGCAGCTTGGCCCGGATGACGCGGGGGCCCCAAGAGACCCAGTACTTC. It encodes CASSLARMTRGPQETQYF.